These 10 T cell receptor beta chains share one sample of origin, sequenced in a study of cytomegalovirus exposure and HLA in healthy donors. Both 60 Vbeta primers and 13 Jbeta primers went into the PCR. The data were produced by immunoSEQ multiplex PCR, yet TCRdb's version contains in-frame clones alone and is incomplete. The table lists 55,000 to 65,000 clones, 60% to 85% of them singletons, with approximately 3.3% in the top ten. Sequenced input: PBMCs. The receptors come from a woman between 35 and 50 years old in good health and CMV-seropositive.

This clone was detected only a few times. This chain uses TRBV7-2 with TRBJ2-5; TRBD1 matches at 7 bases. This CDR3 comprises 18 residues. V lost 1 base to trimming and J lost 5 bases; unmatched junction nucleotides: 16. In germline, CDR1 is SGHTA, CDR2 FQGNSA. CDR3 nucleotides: TGTGCCAGCAGCTTAGGAGGGGGCGCAGGGGTGGGCCCGGAGACCCAGTACTTC. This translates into CASSLGGGAGVGPETQYF.

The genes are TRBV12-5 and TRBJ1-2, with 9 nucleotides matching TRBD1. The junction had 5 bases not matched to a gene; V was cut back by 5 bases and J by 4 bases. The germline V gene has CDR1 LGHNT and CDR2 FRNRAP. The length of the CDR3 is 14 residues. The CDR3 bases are TGTGCTAGTGGTCCCGGGACAGGGCGCTATGGCTACACCTTC. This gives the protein CASGPGTGRYGYTF.

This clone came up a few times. The DNA for the CDR3 is TGTGCCAGCAGACCGACAGGGCCCAGCTCCTACAATGAGCAGTTCTTC. Translated, it gives CASRPTGPSSYNEQFF. V and J are TRBV5-8 and TRBJ2-1; 7 bases fit TRBD1. From germline, CDR1 is SGHTS and CDR2 YDEGEE. This CDR3 contains 16 residues. V trimming: 5 bases; J trimming: 0 bases; junction bases outside the gene matches: 8.

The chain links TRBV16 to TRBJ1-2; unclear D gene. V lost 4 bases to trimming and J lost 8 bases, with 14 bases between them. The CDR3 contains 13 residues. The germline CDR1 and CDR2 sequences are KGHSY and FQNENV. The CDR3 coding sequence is TGTGCCAGCAGCCCGGGGTGGTCGGCGGGCTACACCTTC. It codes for CASSPGWSAGYTF. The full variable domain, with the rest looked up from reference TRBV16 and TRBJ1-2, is GEEVAQTPKHLVRGEGQKAKLYCAPIKGHSYVFWYQQVLKNEFKFLISFQNENVFDETGMPKERFSAKCLPNSPCSLEIQATKLEDSAVYFCASSPGWSAGYTFGSGTRLTVV.

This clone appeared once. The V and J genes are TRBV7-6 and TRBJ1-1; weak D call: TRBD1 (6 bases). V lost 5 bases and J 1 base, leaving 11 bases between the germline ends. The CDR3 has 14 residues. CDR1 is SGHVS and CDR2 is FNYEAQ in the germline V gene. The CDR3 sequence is CASSPRDKNTEAFF. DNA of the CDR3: TGTGCCAGCAGCCCCCGGGACAAGAACACTGAAGCTTTCTTT. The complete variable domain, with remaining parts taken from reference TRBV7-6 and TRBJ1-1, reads GAGVSQSPRYKVTKRGQDVALRCDPISGHVSLYWYRQALGQGPEFLTYFNYEAQQDKSGLPNDRFSAERPEGSISTLTIQRTEQRDSAMYRCASSPRDKNTEAFFGQGTRLTVV.

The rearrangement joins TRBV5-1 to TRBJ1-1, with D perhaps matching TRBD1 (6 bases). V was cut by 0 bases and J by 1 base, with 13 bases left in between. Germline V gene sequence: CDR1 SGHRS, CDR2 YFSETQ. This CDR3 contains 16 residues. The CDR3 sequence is CASSLGDNKPNTEAFF. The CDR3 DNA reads TGCGCCAGCAGCTTGGGGGACAACAAACCGAACACTGAAGCTTTCTTT.

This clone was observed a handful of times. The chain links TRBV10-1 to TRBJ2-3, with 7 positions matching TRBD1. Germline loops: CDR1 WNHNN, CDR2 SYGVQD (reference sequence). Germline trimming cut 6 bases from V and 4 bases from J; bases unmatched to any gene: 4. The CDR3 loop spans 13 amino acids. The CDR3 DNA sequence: TGCGCCAGCAGCAGGGGGTTGGCAGATACGCAGTATTTT. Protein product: CASSRGLADTQYF.

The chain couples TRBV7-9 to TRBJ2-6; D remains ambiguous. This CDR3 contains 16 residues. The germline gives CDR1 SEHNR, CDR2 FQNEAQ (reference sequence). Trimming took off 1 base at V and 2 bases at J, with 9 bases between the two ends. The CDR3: CASSLVVEAGANVLTF. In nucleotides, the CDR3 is TGTGCCAGCAGCTTAGTCGTTGAGGCTGGGGCCAACGTCCTGACTTTC.

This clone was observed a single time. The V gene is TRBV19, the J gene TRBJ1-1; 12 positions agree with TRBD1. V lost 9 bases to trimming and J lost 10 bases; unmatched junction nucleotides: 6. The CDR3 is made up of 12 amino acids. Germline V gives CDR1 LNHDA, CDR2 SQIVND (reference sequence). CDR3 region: CASTGTGGVAFF. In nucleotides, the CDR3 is TGTGCCAGCACCGGGACAGGGGGCGTAGCTTTCTTT.

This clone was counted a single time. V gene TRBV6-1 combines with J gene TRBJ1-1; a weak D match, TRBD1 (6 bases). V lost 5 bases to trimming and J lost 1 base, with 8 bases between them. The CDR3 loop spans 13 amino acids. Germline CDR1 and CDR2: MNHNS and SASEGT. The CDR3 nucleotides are TGTGCCAGCAGTCTACAGGGGAACACTGAAGCTTTCTTT. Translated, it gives CASSLQGNTEAFF.